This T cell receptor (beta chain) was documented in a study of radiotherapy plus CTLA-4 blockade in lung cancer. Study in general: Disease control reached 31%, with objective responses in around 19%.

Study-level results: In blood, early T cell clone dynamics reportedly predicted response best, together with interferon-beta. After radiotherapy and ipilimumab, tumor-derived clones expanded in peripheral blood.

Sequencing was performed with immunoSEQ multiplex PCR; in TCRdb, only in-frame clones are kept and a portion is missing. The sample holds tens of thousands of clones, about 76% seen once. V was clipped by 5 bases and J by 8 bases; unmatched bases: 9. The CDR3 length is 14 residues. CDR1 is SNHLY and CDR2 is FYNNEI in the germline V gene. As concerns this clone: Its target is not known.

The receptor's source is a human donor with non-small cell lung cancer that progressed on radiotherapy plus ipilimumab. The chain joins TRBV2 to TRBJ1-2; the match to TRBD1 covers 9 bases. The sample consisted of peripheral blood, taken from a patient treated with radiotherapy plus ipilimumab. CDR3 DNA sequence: TGTGCCAGCAGTAGACAGGGGGGAAATGGGGGCTACACCTTC. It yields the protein CASSRQGGNGGYTF.